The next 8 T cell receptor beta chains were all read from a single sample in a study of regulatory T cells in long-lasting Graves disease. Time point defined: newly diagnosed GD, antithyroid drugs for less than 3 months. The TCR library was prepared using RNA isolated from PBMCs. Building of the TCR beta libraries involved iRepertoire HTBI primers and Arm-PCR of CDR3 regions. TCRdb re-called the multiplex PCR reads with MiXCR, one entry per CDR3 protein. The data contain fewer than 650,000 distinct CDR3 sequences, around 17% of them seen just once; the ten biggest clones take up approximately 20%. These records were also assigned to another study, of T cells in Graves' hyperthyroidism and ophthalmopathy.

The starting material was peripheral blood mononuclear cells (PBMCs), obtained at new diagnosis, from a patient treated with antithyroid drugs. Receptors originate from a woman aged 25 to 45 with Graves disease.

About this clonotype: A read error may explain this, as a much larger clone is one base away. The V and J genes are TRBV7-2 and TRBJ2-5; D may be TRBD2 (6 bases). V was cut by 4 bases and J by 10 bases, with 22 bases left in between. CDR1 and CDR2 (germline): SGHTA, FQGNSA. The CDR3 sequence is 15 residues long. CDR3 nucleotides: TGTGCCAGCAGCTCATCTAGCGTCGTTTTGGGGATCCAGTACTTC. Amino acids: CASSSSSVVLGIQYF.

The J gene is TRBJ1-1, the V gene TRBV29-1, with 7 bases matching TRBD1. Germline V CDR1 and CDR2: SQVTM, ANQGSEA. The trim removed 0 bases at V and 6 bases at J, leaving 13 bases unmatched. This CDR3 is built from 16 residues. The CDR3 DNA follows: TGCAGCGTTGAAGATCTTGCCCTACAGGGGTCCTCTGAAGCTTTCTTT. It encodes CSVEDLALQGSSEAFF.

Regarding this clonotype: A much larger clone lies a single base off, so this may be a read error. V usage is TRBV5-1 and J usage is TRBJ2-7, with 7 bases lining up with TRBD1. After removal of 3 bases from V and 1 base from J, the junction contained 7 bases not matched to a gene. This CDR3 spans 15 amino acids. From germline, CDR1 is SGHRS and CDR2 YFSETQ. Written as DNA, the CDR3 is TGCGCCAGCAGCTCCGGGACAGTGAGTTCCTACGAGCAGTACTTC. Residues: CASSSGTVSSYEQYF.

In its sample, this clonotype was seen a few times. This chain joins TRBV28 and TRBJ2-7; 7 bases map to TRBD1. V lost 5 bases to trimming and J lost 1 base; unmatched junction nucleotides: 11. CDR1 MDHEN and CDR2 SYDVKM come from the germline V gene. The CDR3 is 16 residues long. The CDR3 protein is CASSRFLRDSSYEQYF. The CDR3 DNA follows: TGTGCCAGCAGTCGTTTTCTCCGGGACAGTTCCTACGAGCAGTACTTC.

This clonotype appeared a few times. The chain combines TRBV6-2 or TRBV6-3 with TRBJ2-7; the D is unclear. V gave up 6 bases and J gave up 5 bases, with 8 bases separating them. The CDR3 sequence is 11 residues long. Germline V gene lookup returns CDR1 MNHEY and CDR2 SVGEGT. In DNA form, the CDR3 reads TGTGCCAGCAGCCTCGACGACGAGCAGTACTTC. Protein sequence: CASSLDDEQYF.

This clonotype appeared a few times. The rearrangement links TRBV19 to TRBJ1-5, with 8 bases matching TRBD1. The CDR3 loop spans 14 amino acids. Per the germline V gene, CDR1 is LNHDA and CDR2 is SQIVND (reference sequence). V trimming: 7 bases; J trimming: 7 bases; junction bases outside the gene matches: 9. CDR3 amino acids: CASKETGVVQPQHF. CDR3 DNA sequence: TGTGCCAGTAAGGAGACAGGGGTCGTCCAGCCCCAGCATTTT. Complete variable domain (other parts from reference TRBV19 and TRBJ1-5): DGGITQSPKYLFRKEGQNVTLSCEQNLNHDAMYWYRQDPGQGLRLIYYSQIVNDFQKGDIAEGYSVSREKKESFPLTVTSAQKNPTAFYLCASKETGVVQPQHFGDGTRLSIL.

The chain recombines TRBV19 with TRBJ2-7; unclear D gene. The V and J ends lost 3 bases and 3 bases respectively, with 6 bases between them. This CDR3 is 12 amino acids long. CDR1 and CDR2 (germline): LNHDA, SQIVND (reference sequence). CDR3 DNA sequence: TGTGCCAGTAGTATTGGGAACTACGAGCAGTACTTC. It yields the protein CASSIGNYEQYF.

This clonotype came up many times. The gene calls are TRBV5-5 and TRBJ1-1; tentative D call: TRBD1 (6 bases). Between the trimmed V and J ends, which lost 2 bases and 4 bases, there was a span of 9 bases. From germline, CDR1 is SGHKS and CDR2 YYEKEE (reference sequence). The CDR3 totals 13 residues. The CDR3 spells CASSFNRVTEAFF. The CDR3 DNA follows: TGTGCCAGCAGCTTTAACAGGGTCACTGAAGCTTTCTTT.